The clone carrying this T cell receptor beta chain was seen at least ten times. Its antigen is undetermined. From the reads, TCRdb called clonotypes with MiXCR, one entry per CDR3 protein. The repertoire has roughly 700,000 distinct CDR3 sequences, roughly 36% of them found once; the top ten carry about 20%. V lost 2 bases to trimming and J lost 0 bases, with 4 bases between them. Germline CDR1 and CDR2: SGHVS and FQNEAQ. This CDR3 spans 14 amino acids. The sample belongs to a study of T cell repertoires in cytomegalovirus infection. On the study more broadly: Recently identified HLA-C-restricted CMV epitopes and well-studied HLA-B-restricted CMV epitopes were used by the study. Indications of both CMV infection and matching HLA type were provided by public TCR beta signatures.

Findings and caveats of the study: The ex vivo response was dominated by HLA-C-restricted CMV-specific TCR beta clonotypes. Pooled public TCR beta family frequency picked out CMV carriers with the relevant HLA.

Source: cultured PBMCs, taken from culture after CMV antigen stimulation. The clonotype originates from a human donor in good health (CMV status not recorded). Some clones in this sample may be carry-over from other donors' samples. The chain links TRBV7-8 to TRBJ1-4; D not certain. CDR3 bases: TGTGCCAGCAGCTTAAAAACAACTAATGAAAAACTGTTTTTT. This codes for CASSLKTTNEKLFF.